Frequency places the clone carrying this T cell receptor (beta chain) as medium-sized. The antigen is not known. This sample is part of a study of T cell clusters in autoimmune cytopenias. Study results and caveats: Healthy donors had almost three-fold more exclusive TRB clusters than active autoimmune hepatitis patients.

Each sample's input was about 250 ng genomic DNA, 35,000 to 40,000 genome equivalents. TRB was amplified by touch-down multiplex PCR, primer pools A and B combined. TCRdb re-called the multiplex PCR reads, yielding one record per CDR3 amino acid sequence without DNA. The sample's table shows thousands of distinct CDR3 sequences. Another study also made use of these data, one on T cell repertoires in aging, cancer and after chemotherapy. That work states: Loss of evenness, beyond lost richness, contributed to age-related TCR diversity decline in cancer patients. In each cancer cohort, median generation probability increased across chemotherapy, suggesting thymic output rebounded. No conclusions about immunological memory after chemotherapy can be drawn from the repertoire data.

The TCR comes from a human donor in good health. Sequencing was performed on peripheral blood.

The CDR3 here is CASSDPAKRNEQFF. The rearrangement uses TRBV6-4 and TRBJ2-1. The CDR3 is made up of 14 amino acids. In germline, CDR1 is MRHNA, CDR2 SNTAGT.